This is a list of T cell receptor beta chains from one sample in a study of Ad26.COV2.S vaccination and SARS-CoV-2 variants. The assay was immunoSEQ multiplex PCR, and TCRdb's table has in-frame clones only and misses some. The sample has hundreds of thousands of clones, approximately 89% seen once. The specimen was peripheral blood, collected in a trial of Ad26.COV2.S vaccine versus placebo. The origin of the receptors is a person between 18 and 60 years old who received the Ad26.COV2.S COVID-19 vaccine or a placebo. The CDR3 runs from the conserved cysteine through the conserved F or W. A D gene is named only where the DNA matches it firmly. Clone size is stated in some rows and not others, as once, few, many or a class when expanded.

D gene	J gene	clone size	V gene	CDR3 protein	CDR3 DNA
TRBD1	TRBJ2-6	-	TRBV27	CASRRGQGAPGANVLTF	TGTGCCAGCAGACGGGGACAGGGGGCGCCTGGGGCCAACGTCCTGACTTTC
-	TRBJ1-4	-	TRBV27	CASSFGRDEKLFF	TGTGCCAGCAGTTTTGGAAGGGATGAAAAACTGTTTTTT
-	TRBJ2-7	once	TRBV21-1	CASSKVWGSYEQYF	TGTGCCAGCAGTAAGGTGTGGGGGTCCTACGAGCAGTACTTC
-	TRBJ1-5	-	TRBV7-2	CASSLNGGKGQPQHF	TGTGCCAGCAGCTTGAACGGGGGGAAGGGGCAGCCCCAGCATTTT
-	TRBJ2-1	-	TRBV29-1	CSVRPSYNEQFF	TGCAGCGTTCGGCCCTCCTACAATGAGCAGTTCTTC
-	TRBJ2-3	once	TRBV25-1	CASSGVGFLADTQYF	TGTGCCAGCAGTGGTGTAGGGTTCCTCGCAGATACGCAGTATTTT
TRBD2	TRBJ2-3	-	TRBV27	CASSAVASGSFADTQYF	TGTGCCAGCAGTGCCGTAGCTAGCGGGAGCTTCGCAGATACGCAGTATTTT
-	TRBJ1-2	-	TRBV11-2	CASSLDPAGTNYGYTF	TGTGCCAGCAGCTTAGATCCCGCAGGCACTAACTATGGCTACACCTTC
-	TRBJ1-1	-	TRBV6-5	CASRDEETEAFF	TGTGCCAGCAGGGATGAAGAGACTGAAGCTTTCTTT
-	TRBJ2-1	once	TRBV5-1	CASSLYSSYNEQFF	TGCGCCAGCAGCTTGTACAGCTCCTACAATGAGCAGTTCTTC
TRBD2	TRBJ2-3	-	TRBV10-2	CASSESQSSGSQHTQYF	TGCGCCAGCAGTGAGTCTCAGTCTAGCGGGAGTCAACATACGCAGTATTTT
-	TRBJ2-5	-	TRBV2	CASRDREGETQYF	TGTGCCAGCAGAGACAGGGAGGGAGAGACCCAGTACTTC
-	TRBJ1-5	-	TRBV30	CAWTPPGVHQPQHF	TGTGCCTGGACCCCTCCAGGGGTGCACCAGCCCCAGCATTTT
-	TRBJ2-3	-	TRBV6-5	CASRLMDSYTDTQYF	TGTGCCAGCAGACTTATGGACTCCTACACAGATACGCAGTATTTT
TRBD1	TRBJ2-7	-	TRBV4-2	CASSQNTGDYEQYF	TGTGCCAGCAGCCAAAATACAGGGGACTACGAGCAGTACTTC
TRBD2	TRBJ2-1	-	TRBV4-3	CASSPSGLAGAGDEQFF	TGCGCCAGCAGCCCCAGCGGGCTAGCGGGAGCGGGCGATGAGCAGTTCTTC
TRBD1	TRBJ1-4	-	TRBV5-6	CASSLPGQGPEKLFF	TGTGCCAGCAGCTTACCGGGACAGGGCCCCGAAAAACTGTTTTTT